The 20 T cell receptor beta chains given below trace back to one sample, sequenced in a study of regulatory T cells in long-lasting Graves disease. To make TCR beta libraries, researchers used iRepertoire HTBI primers and Arm-PCR of CDR3 regions. TCRdb fed the multiplex PCR reads into MiXCR, producing one record per CDR3 protein. The profile shows roughly 420,000 distinct CDR3 sequences, roughly 15% of them singletons. Time point defined: newly diagnosed GD, antithyroid drugs for less than 3 months. The TCR library was made from RNA extracted from PBMCs. The same data also contributed to another study, on T cells in Graves' hyperthyroidism and ophthalmopathy.

The sample here was peripheral blood mononuclear cells (PBMCs), taken at new diagnosis, from a patient treated with antithyroid drugs. The receptors stem from a woman under 30 with Graves disease.

This clonotype turned up a few times. The chain uses TRBV6-2 or TRBV6-3 and TRBJ1-2; D not resolved. The CDR3 spans 13 residues. Germline values: CDR1 MNHEY, CDR2 SVGEGT. Trimming stripped 0 bases from V and 4 bases from J, with 6 bases between. CDR3 sequence: CASSYSYVYGYTF. Written as DNA, the CDR3 is TGTGCCAGCAGTTACTCGTACGTCTATGGCTACACCTTC.

The chain is built from TRBV4-1 and TRBJ2-1; the D gene could be TRBD1 or TRBD2 (5 bases each). This CDR3 region has 13 residues. The V gene's germline CDR1 is MGHRA and CDR2 YSYEKL. V lost 1 base to trimming and J lost 10 bases, with 11 bases between them. CDR3 in DNA: TGCGCCAGCAGCCAAGTCGGGGCCTTAGAGCAGTTCTTC. Residues: CASSQVGALEQFF.

This chain connects TRBV4-3 to TRBJ2-5; TRBD2 agrees at 11 bases. Germline CDR1 LGHNA, CDR2 YSLEER. V shed 4 bases, J shed 6 bases, and the junction held 7 bases outside the gene matches. The CDR3 runs to 15 residues. The CDR3 region is CASSPALAGEKTQYF. As DNA, the CDR3 is TGCGCCAGCAGCCCCGCACTAGCGGGAGAAAAGACCCAGTACTTC.

This clonotype was seen many times. The V and J genes are TRBV28 and TRBJ1-2; unclear D gene. Trimming took off 4 bases at V and 2 bases at J, with 8 bases between the two ends. The germline V gene has CDR1 MDHEN and CDR2 SYDVKM. This CDR3 region has 13 residues. The CDR3 sequence is CASSYGPNYGYTF. CDR3 in DNA: TGTGCCAGCAGTTACGGGCCCAACTATGGCTACACCTTC.

This sequence joins TRBV7-2 and TRBJ2-7; 12 bases line up with TRBD2. From germline, CDR1 is SGHTA and CDR2 FQGNSA. Trimming removed 8 bases from V and 2 bases from J; junction bases left unmatched: 4. This CDR3 has 14 residues. CDR3 coding DNA: TGTGCCAGCTTGACTAGCGGGGGCCCCTACGAGCAGTACTTC. Amino acids: CASLTSGGPYEQYF.

This clonotype has more than one count but fewer than ten. V gene TRBV5-5 combines with J gene TRBJ2-2; the D is unclear. V lost 4 bases and J 4 bases, leaving 14 bases between the germline ends. This CDR3 region has 15 residues. The germline gives CDR1 SGHKS, CDR2 YYEKEE (reference sequence). In nucleotides, the CDR3 is TGTGCCAGCAGCCCCGATGGCACTTCCACCGGGGAGCTGTTTTTT. Translating it yields CASSPDGTSTGELFF.

This clonotype was picked up many times. The rearrangement uses TRBV12-3 or TRBV12-4 and TRBJ1-2; no clear D gene. Trimming cost V 5 bases and J 0 bases, with 13 bases left between them. This CDR3 has 15 residues. CDR3 amino acids: CASSPRWEANYGYTF. The CDR3 DNA reads TGTGCCAGCAGTCCCCGGTGGGAAGCTAACTATGGCTACACCTTC.

This clonotype was picked up a small number of times. This sequence joins TRBV24-1 and TRBJ2-7; TRBD1 agrees at 9 bases. V was pared by 3 bases and J by 4 bases, with 9 bases of the junction left unmatched. CDR3 size: 16 residues. Per germline, CDR1 KGHDR and CDR2 SFDVKD. CDR3 region: CATSDRKPGQGYEQYF. CDR3 DNA sequence: TGTGCCACCAGTGATCGCAAACCGGGACAGGGATACGAGCAGTACTTC.

Remarks on this clonotype: A much larger clone sits a single nucleotide away, making a read error possible. The gene calls are TRBV7-2 and TRBJ2-7; D is ambiguous. Germline-derived CDR1 and CDR2 are SGHTA and FQGNSA. CDR3 length: 13 residues. CDR3 coding DNA: TGTGTCAGCAGCCAAACTTCGACCTACGAGCAGTACTTC. Amino acids: CVSSQTSTYEQYF.

This clonotype was seen ten or more times. This rearrangement joins TRBV12-3 or TRBV12-4 to TRBJ1-1; D ambiguous. V shed 5 bases and J shed 5 bases, with 12 bases lying between them. The length of the CDR3 is 13 residues. The CDR3: CASSDTVSTEAFF. CDR3 in DNA: TGTGCCAGCAGTGATACAGTCTCTACTGAAGCTTTCTTT.

The count of this clonotype is one. This CDR3 reads CASSLSASGGSGANVLTF. CDR3 in DNA: TGTGCCAGCAGCTTATCGGCTAGCGGGGGCTCTGGGGCCAACGTCCTGACTTTC. V usage is TRBV13 and J usage is TRBJ2-6; 10 nucleotides line up with TRBD2. CDR1 and CDR2 (germline): PRHDT, FYEKMQ (reference sequence). This CDR3 comprises 18 residues. After removal of 2 bases from V and 0 bases from J, the junction contained 4 bases not matched to a gene.

The rearrangement links TRBV19 to TRBJ1-2; TRBD1 agrees at 9 bases. With V trimmed by 7 bases and J by 5 bases, 11 bases remained unmatched. The germline V gene has CDR1 LNHDA and CDR2 SQIVND (reference sequence). The CDR3 runs 15 residues. The CDR3, as DNA: TGTGCCAGTACCCCGGGACAGGGTGCAGGATATGGCTACACCTTC. This codes for CASTPGQGAGYGYTF.

The V and J genes are TRBV6-2 or TRBV6-3 and TRBJ1-1, with D uncertain. This CDR3 comprises 17 residues. Germline V gene lookup returns CDR1 MNHEY and CDR2 SVGEGT. Trimming took 3 bases from V and 8 from J, leaving 25 bases between them. The CDR3 protein is CASSYVPSPLLYYEAFF. The CDR3 DNA is TGTGCCAGCAGTTATGTCCCAAGCCCGCTACTGTACTACGAAGCTTTCTTT.

In its sample, this clonotype was seen many times. This sequence joins TRBV6-1 and TRBJ2-3; 9 bases match TRBD2. The CDR3 has 16 amino acids. V shed 2 bases, J shed 4 bases, and the junction held 7 bases outside the gene matches. Germline V gives CDR1 MNHNS, CDR2 SASEGT. CDR3 protein: CASSERAGGSADTQYF. The CDR3 nucleotides are TGTGCCAGCAGTGAAAGGGCGGGAGGGAGTGCAGATACGCAGTATTTT.

This clonotype was counted many times. CDR3: CASNGQGRHGYTF. The DNA for the CDR3 is TGTGCCAGCAACGGACAGGGGAGGCATGGCTACACCTTC. V is TRBV28 and J is TRBJ1-2; 9 nucleotides match TRBD1. The CDR3 is made up of 13 amino acids. Germline V gives CDR1 MDHEN, CDR2 SYDVKM. V lost 7 bases and J lost 6; bases outside the gene matches: 6.

V gene TRBV19 combines with J gene TRBJ2-2; possibly TRBD2 for D (5 bases). Germline V CDR1 and CDR2: LNHDA, SQIVND (reference sequence). This CDR3 spans 15 amino acids. Trimming stripped 3 bases from V and 0 bases from J, with 8 bases between. CDR3 sequence (DNA): TGTGCCAGTAGTATCCGTAGCGCGAACACCGGGGAGCTGTTTTTT. It translates to CASSIRSANTGELFF.

This chain joins TRBV6-1 and TRBJ2-1; D possibly corresponds to TRBD1 (6 bases). CDR3 length: 16 residues. V was shortened by 2 bases and J by 7 bases, with 18 bases between the two germline ends. Germline assignment: CDR1 MNHNS and CDR2 SASEGT. The CDR3 bases are TGTGCCAGCAGTGAACGATCAGGGTTGGGGGCGAATGAGCAGTTCTTC. Its translation: CASSERSGLGANEQFF.

As concerns this clonotype: A single base is all that separates this from a far larger clone, so a read error is likely. The J gene is TRBJ1-1, the V gene TRBV2; no clear D gene. CDR1 is SNHLY and CDR2 is FYNNEI in the germline V gene. CDR3 size: 12 residues. V was cut by 4 bases and J by 0 bases, with 3 bases left in between. DNA for the CDR3: TGTGCCAGCAGTGTGATGAACACTGAAGCTTTCTTT. Amino acid sequence: CASSVMNTEAFF.

This clonotype showed up just a few times. The rearrangement joins TRBV9 to TRBJ2-5; 9 bases line up with TRBD1. V shed 2 bases and J 2 bases; nucleotides not matched to a gene: 7. CDR3 size: 16 residues. Germline V gene lookup returns CDR1 SGDLS and CDR2 YYNGEE. Written as DNA, the CDR3 is TGTGCCAGCAGCGTCCGGGACAGGGACCGACAAGAGACCCAGTACTTC. It specifies CASSVRDRDRQETQYF.

The sample holds many counts of this clonotype. This chain links TRBV3-1 with TRBJ1-1; tentative D call: TRBD1 (6 bases). The V end lost 3 bases, the J end lost 2 bases, and 10 bases lay between the germline ends. This CDR3 is built from 14 residues. In germline, CDR1 is LGHDT, CDR2 YNNKEL (reference sequence). The CDR3, as DNA: TGTGCCAGCAGCCAGGGACACACCAACACTGAAGCTTTCTTT. Translating gives CASSQGHTNTEAFF.